The clone carrying this T cell receptor beta chain came up a few times. These data are taken from a study of T-cell memory formation after mild COVID-19. A single record per CDR3 protein comes from TCRdb applying MiXCR to the 5' RACE reads. This table holds 90,000 to 120,000 distinct CDR3 sequences, about 15% found once. The CDR3 is made up of 14 amino acids. V lost 3 bases and J 9 bases, leaving 12 bases between the germline ends. This chain joins TRBV12-3 or TRBV12-4 and TRBJ1-6; D possibly corresponds to TRBD1 (5 bases). The receptor was isolated from a young man who had mild COVID-19 (a few samples of this study predate the infection). Cell type and time point are not known. Sequenced material: PBMCs or a T cell subset sorted from them (not recorded which). CDR3 loop: CASSFLGTGSPLHF. CDR3 DNA sequence: TGTGCCAGCAGTTTCCTAGGGACGGGTTCACCCCTCCACTTT.